This record concerns one T cell receptor (beta chain) sequence. The source of the sample is a study of blood T cell repertoires in COVID-19. Study-level background: Spain, Italy and the United States supplied samples that represented acute and convalescent COVID-19.

Original processing methods: From reference gene primer amplification, estimates of nucleated cell counts were derived. Only in-frame clones appear in the TCRdb table, and some are missing; sequencing was by immunoSEQ multiplex PCR. V and J calls and clone size are copied from that table; D and trimming were computed from the DNA. The sample lists 200,000 or so clones; about 82% were seen once. The CDR3 totals 16 residues. Germline V CDR1 and CDR2: MNHNS, SASEGT. The V gene end was trimmed by 3 bases and the J gene end by 4 bases; junction bases not matched to a gene: 8. This receptor was taken from a woman in her twenties or thirties with acute or convalescent COVID-19. Sequenced sample: peripheral blood. The V call is TRBV6-1, the J call TRBJ2-4; 8 positions match TRBD2. CDR3 amino acids: CASSEETSGSKNIQYF. CDR3 coding DNA: TGTGCCAGCAGTGAGGAAACTAGCGGCAGTAAAAACATTCAGTACTTC.